The subject of this entry is one T cell receptor beta chain. This receptor's antigen is unknown. The CDR3 is cut off 3 residues early in the read; its end comes from the germline J gene. Genomic DNA was extracted from sorted cells with the QIAGEN DNeasy Blood and Tissue Kit for TCRbeta CDR3 sequencing. Through immunoSEQ, high-throughput TCRbeta CDR3 sequencing was done commercially, including PCR amplification with internal controls and bias correction. The original methods were these. Unique productive TCRbeta sequences were defined by CDR3 nucleotide sequence where primers matched, and otherwise by CDR3 amino acid sequence together with Vbeta and Jbeta genes. To correct for sorting error, sequences found in more than one sorted population at a frequency ratio of 2:1 or less were discarded, and the remaining shared sequences were assigned to the population with the higher frequency. A sequence counted as donor-reactive if, in CFSE-low cells, the sequence had a frequency of at least 0.01% and was expanded at least 5-fold compared with unstimulated cells. Repertoire divergence was quantified by Jensen-Shannon divergence calculated from the top 100 TCRbeta sequences ranked by frequency. For samples with multiple sequencing runs, sorting error was corrected in each run separately before the runs were combined. The table was pulled from immuneACCESS by TCRdb, which kept in-frame rearrangements only. Such tables lose some clones; where checked, under half of the loss comes from unresolved V genes, and the rest has no known cause. The V and J calls and clone size are taken from that table; D and trimming were inferred from the DNA. The sample's own table lists 25,000 to 35,000 clones. The ten biggest clones cover about 8% of the sample.

The data originate from a study of Tregs in tolerant kidney transplant recipients (dated by TCRdb to the late 2010s). Context from the whole study: Transplants used related donors with nonmyeloablative bone marrow transplantation; mixed chimerism was transient in the human trials. The study applied TCRbeta sequencing to find donor-specific regulatory T cells before combined kidney and bone marrow transplantation and then followed those same cells after transplant.

What the work shows at the level of the full study, not this receptor alone: Biological reproducibility was not examined directly, but technical replication error appeared to be minimal. Expanding Tregs with activated donor B cells appeared to identify the most biologically relevant and donor-specific TCRbeta repertoire. Because the study included only a small number of patients, the results must be confirmed in larger populations and under other immunosuppression protocols. For some patients, the PCR primers changed as time went on, which meant samples from those patients could not be compared with one another at the nucleotide level. Donor-specific Treg expansion was found to exceed global Treg expansion in tolerant patients, suggesting antigen-driven rather than nonspecific expansion.

In the paper's terms, the time point label means: blood sample drawn before combined kidney and bone marrow transplant. Unstimulated Tregs (CD4+CD25+CD127-), CD4+ non-Tregs (CD4+CD25-), CD4 and CD8 cells were FACS-sorted from thawed PBMCs. The patients were a few recipients of combined kidney and bone marrow transplants from the ITN036ST trial, and samples were available only for these trial subjects. Healthy control blood was processed to PBMCs with a Ficoll density gradient and then cryopreserved, whereas patient PBMCs were collected both before and after transplant. The CDR3 spans 18 residues, from the cysteine through the phenylalanine. Sequencing covers 45 bases of the CDR3, shown here with the frame starting at base 1. The junction shows trimming of 7 bases on V and 0 bases on J, and the gene matches do not reach 12 bases of it. The germline V gene (reference sequence) specifies PRHDT as CDR1 and FYEKMQ as CDR2.

The receptor's source is a human donor who received a combined kidney and bone marrow transplant. The specimen comprised CD8+ T cells from blood, sampled before the transplant. Recombination joined TRBV13 with TRBJ2-7, with TRBD2 matching 13 junction bases. The sequenced CDR3 bases are TGTGCCAGCACCCACAGGGGGACTAGCGGGATTCCCTCCTACGAG. This sequence encodes CASTHRGTSGIPSYE. The entire CDR3 sequence reads CASTHRGTSGIPSYEQYF.